The next 20 T cell receptor beta chains were all read from a single sample in a study of blood T cell repertoires in COVID-19. Sequencing was performed with immunoSEQ multiplex PCR; in TCRdb, only in-frame clones are kept and a portion is missing. This repertoire shows about 310,000 clones, about nine tenths found once; its top ten account for 1%. Sequencing was performed on peripheral blood. These receptors were collected from a man aged 50-60 years with active or convalescent COVID-19.

This clone appeared a single time. The chain is built from TRBV30 and TRBJ1-4; TRBD1 agrees at 7 bases. With 4 bases clipped from V and 3 bases from J, the junction kept 8 bases outside the gene matches. Germline CDR1 reads GTSNPN; CDR2 reads SVGIG (reference sequence). The CDR3 totals 15 residues. The CDR3 DNA sequence: TGTGCCTGGACCATAGGGACAGTCCCTAATGAAAAACTGTTTTTT. Encoded protein: CAWTIGTVPNEKLFF. The whole variable domain, filled in from reference TRBV30 and TRBJ1-4, reads SQTIHQWPATLVQPVGSPLSLECTVEGTSNPNLYWYRQAAGRGLQLLFYSVGIGQISSEVPQNLSASRPQDRQFILSSKKLLLSDSGFYLCAWTIGTVPNEKLFFGSGTQLSVL.

This clone is a singleton in its sample. CDR3 loop: CASSQNDRVVRDTQYF. The DNA of the CDR3 is TGCGCCAGCAGCCAAAACGACAGGGTCGTTAGAGATACGCAGTATTTT. The chain carries TRBV4-1 and TRBJ2-3, with 7 bases fitting TRBD1. Germline V CDR1 and CDR2: MGHRA, YSYEKL. J lost 5 bases, V lost 2 bases, and 10 bases had no gene match. The CDR3 is 16 residues long.

The chain combines TRBV28 with TRBJ2-1, with D hard to call. Trimming took 5 bases from V and 2 from J, leaving 10 bases between them. CDR1 and CDR2 from the germline V gene are MDHEN and SYDVKM. The CDR3 extends over 14 amino acids. The CDR3 coding sequence is TGTGCCAGCAGTCCGCCGTTAGCCTACAATGAGCAGTTCTTC. Translating gives CASSPPLAYNEQFF.

The chain recombines TRBV2 with TRBJ1-5; tentative D call: TRBD1 (5 bases). Between the trimmed V and J ends, which lost 6 bases and 4 bases, there was a span of 10 bases. Germline lookup yields CDR1 SNHLY and CDR2 FYNNEI. The CDR3 contains 13 residues. CDR3 bases: TGTGCCAGCAGCAAATCAGGGAATCAGCCCCAGCATTTT. This sequence encodes CASSKSGNQPQHF. The full variable domain, its missing parts supplied by reference TRBV2 and TRBJ1-5, is EPEVTQTPSHQVTQMGQEVILRCVPISNHLYFYWYRQILGQKVEFLVSFYNNEISEKSEIFDDQFSVERPDGSNFTLKIRSTKLEDSAMYFCASSKSGNQPQHFGDGTRLSIL.

This sequence joins TRBV14 and TRBJ1-3; 11 bases are a match to TRBD1. This CDR3 is 15 amino acids long. After removal of 4 bases from V and 2 bases from J, the junction contained 1 base not matched to a gene. Per germline, CDR1 SGHDN and CDR2 FVKESK. The DNA for the CDR3 is TGTGCCAGCAGCCCGGGACAGGGGGCTGGAAACACCATATATTTT. Encoded protein: CASSPGQGAGNTIYF. Variable domain in full (rest from reference TRBV14 and TRBJ1-3): EAGVTQFPSHSVIEKGQTVTLRCDPISGHDNLYWYRRVMGKEIKFLLHFVKESKQDESGMPNNRFLAERTGGTYSTLKVQPAELEDSGVYFCASSPGQGAGNTIYFGEGSWLTVV.

This chain uses TRBV28 with TRBJ2-7; 7 nucleotides agree with TRBD1. The V segment lost 7 bases and the J segment 0 bases; nucleotides outside the gene matches: 9. Germline values: CDR1 MDHEN, CDR2 SYDVKM. This CDR3 region has 15 residues. CDR3 DNA: TGTGCCAGCAAGCCCATCGGGACAGTCTCCTACGAGCAGTACTTC. Translation: CASKPIGTVSYEQYF.

The chain employs TRBV4-1 and TRBJ1-2; 7 nucleotides agree with TRBD1. This CDR3 spans 16 amino acids. J was trimmed by 2 bases and V by 1 base; bases with no gene match: 7. In germline, CDR1 is MGHRA, CDR2 YSYEKL. Here the CDR3 DNA reads TGCGCCAGCAGCCAAGCGTTGACAGGGAAAAACTATGGCTACACCTTC. This codes for CASSQALTGKNYGYTF.

The J gene is TRBJ1-1, the V gene TRBV5-1; weak D call: TRBD1 (6 bases). CDR1 is SGHRS, CDR2 YFSETQ, per germline. There are 18 residues in the CDR3. Trimming removed 0 bases at V and 4 bases at J, with 22 bases between. The CDR3 sequence: CASSLGSGHRGMSTEAFF. The CDR3 DNA reads as TGCGCCAGCAGCTTGGGTTCGGGACATCGAGGGATGAGCACTGAAGCTTTCTTT.

This rearrangement joins TRBV3-1 (or the pseudogene TRBV3-2) to TRBJ2-1; 8 bases line up with TRBD2. J gave up 9 bases and V 1 base, and 5 bases lay outside the gene matches. The CDR3 sequence is 14 residues long. CDR1 and CDR2 (germline): LGHDT, YNNKEL (reference sequence). DNA of the CDR3: TGTGCCAGCAGCCAAGCGGGGGGGCCGGGTGAGCAGTTCTTC. Translation: CASSQAGGPGEQFF.

About this clone itself: Other DNA sequences in this specimen translate into the identical CDR3. The chain couples TRBV2 to TRBJ1-6; 7 bases map to TRBD1. Germline V gene sequence: CDR1 SNHLY, CDR2 FYNNEI. The V segment lost 4 bases and the J segment 5 bases; nucleotides outside the gene matches: 5. The CDR3 has 15 residues. The CDR3 loop is CASSGDRANNSPLHF. CDR3 bases: TGTGCCAGCAGTGGAGACAGGGCCAATAATTCACCCCTCCACTTT.

This clone was detected once. This chain links TRBV6-5 with TRBJ2-7; 8 bases align to TRBD2. V lost 10 bases to trimming and J lost 4 bases; unmatched junction nucleotides: 12. This CDR3 has 14 residues. Germline-derived CDR1 and CDR2 are MNHEY and SVGAGI. The CDR3: CATVKLAGTYEQYF. CDR3 DNA: TGTGCCACCGTAAAATTAGCGGGGACATACGAGCAGTACTTC.

This chain connects TRBV7-6 to TRBJ1-1, with 7 bases aligning to TRBD1. The germline gives CDR1 SGHVS, CDR2 FNYEAQ. V trimming: 5 bases; J trimming: 2 bases; junction bases outside the gene matches: 20. This CDR3 has 19 amino acids. CDR3 loop: CASSAFVVRRGDRNTEAFF. CDR3 nucleotide sequence: TGTGCCAGCAGCGCATTTGTTGTAAGAAGGGGGGACAGAAACACTGAAGCTTTCTTT.

The J gene is TRBJ1-4, the V gene TRBV7-2, with TRBD1 matching over 9 bases. J lost 4 bases, V lost 4 bases, and 4 bases had no gene match. Germline loops: CDR1 SGHTA, CDR2 FQGNSA. This CDR3 comprises 15 residues. The CDR3 sequence is CASSSDRGINEKLFF. CDR3 nucleotide sequence: TGTGCCAGCAGCTCGGACAGGGGAATTAATGAAAAACTGTTTTTT.

The chain recombines TRBV5-1 with TRBJ2-1, with 9 bases aligning to TRBD1. The CDR3 consists of 15 residues. Trimming cost V 5 bases and J 1 base; bases outside gene matches: 4. Germline V gene lookup returns CDR1 SGHRS and CDR2 YFSETQ. The CDR3 sequence is CASRPGTGSYNEQFF. CDR3 DNA: TGCGCCAGCAGGCCCGGGACAGGGTCCTACAATGAGCAGTTCTTC.

The J gene is TRBJ1-2, the V gene TRBV3-1 (or the pseudogene TRBV3-2); D unresolved. V lost 1 base to trimming and J lost 0 bases, with 9 bases between them. Germline V gives CDR1 LGHDT, CDR2 YNNKEL (reference sequence). This CDR3 contains 15 residues. CDR3 in DNA: TGTGCCAGCAGCCAAGCTCCAGGAACTAACTATGGCTACACCTTC. It codes for CASSQAPGTNYGYTF.

The chain carries TRBV7-2 and TRBJ2-7, with D perhaps TRBD1 (5 bases). This CDR3 contains 14 residues. V was cut by 2 bases and J by 2 bases, with 10 bases left in between. The germline V gene has CDR1 SGHTA and CDR2 FQGNSA. CDR3 nucleotide sequence: TGTGCCAGCAGCTTACCGACAGCCACCTACGAGCAGTACTTC. Protein product: CASSLPTATYEQYF. Full variable domain (rest looked up from reference TRBV7-2 and TRBJ2-7): GAGVSQSPSNKVTEKGKDVELRCDPISGHTALYWYRQSLGQGLEFLIYFQGNSAPDKSGLPSDRFSAERTGGSVSTLTIQRTQQEDSAVYLCASSLPTATYEQYFGPGTRLTVT.

This rearrangement joins TRBV7-2 to TRBJ2-1; 9 bases align to TRBD2. V shed 5 bases, J shed 5 bases, and the junction held 7 bases outside the gene matches. The CDR3 consists of 15 residues. Germline-derived CDR1 and CDR2 are SGHTA and FQGNSA. The CDR3 here is CASSARLADHNEQFF. The CDR3 coding sequence is TGTGCCAGCAGCGCCAGACTAGCGGACCACAATGAGCAGTTCTTC.

This clone was picked up a small number of times. The V call is TRBV15, the J call TRBJ2-1; possible D gene TRBD1, 6 bases. Germline V gene sequence: CDR1 LNHNV, CDR2 YYDKDF (reference sequence). V was trimmed by 2 bases and J by 10 bases, leaving 12 bases between them. The CDR3 totals 13 residues. The CDR3 reads CATSRTGLEEQFF. The CDR3, as DNA: TGTGCCACCAGCAGAACAGGGCTTGAGGAGCAGTTCTTC.

In its sample, this clone was seen once. V usage is TRBV2 and J usage is TRBJ1-2; 9 bases align to TRBD1. This CDR3 has 14 amino acids. Unmatched junction bases numbered 4, after V lost 2 bases and J lost 6 bases. Germline CDR1 SNHLY, CDR2 FYNNEI. The CDR3 DNA is TGTGCCAGCAGTGAAAGAGACAGGGGGAATGGCTACACCTTC. Translating gives CASSERDRGNGYTF.

The rearrangement links TRBV7-2 to TRBJ1-2, with TRBD1 identical over 7 bases. CDR1 is SGHTA and CDR2 is FQGNSA in the germline V gene. V was pared by 5 bases and J by 8 bases, with 11 bases of the junction left unmatched. This CDR3 region has 14 residues. The CDR3 here is CASSVLQGSGGYTF. In DNA, the CDR3 is TGTGCCAGCAGCGTCTTACAGGGGTCGGGCGGCTACACCTTC.